A selection of T cell receptor beta chains follows, all from one sample in a study of human T cells and chemical hapten exposure. TCRdb re-derived calls from the RACE reads in MiXCR, one entry per CDR3 protein. The repertoire consists of about 340,000 distinct CDR3 sequences, with under 9% occurring once and the leading ten covering around 8.2%. Sequencing used whole blood, obtained in connection with sensitization to the hapten diphenylcyclopropenone (DPC). The receptors derive from a woman aged 18-30 years with alopecia areata. Some clones in this sample may be carry-over from other donors' samples. CDR3s leave out the opening cysteine and the closing phenylalanine or tryptophan. Rows give clone size only sometimes, using once, few, many, or a class for an expanded clone.

V gene	J gene	clone size	CDR3 protein
TRBV28	TRBJ2-2	many	ASLWSGGTGELF
TRBV6-2/TRBV6-3	TRBJ1-1	few	ASSRDRTPEAF
TRBV15	TRBJ1-1	.	ATSGRQGEAF
TRBV7-2	TRBJ2-5	few	ASSWGSSSGGSQETQY
TRBV28	TRBJ2-3	few	ASSFLPDLTDTQY
TRBV10-2	TRBJ1-1	.	ASSEFNRGGTEAF
TRBV5-4	TRBJ2-3	few	ASSGGLAAGFADTQY
TRBV7-2	TRBJ2-1	few	ASSLNGQGVNEQF
TRBV20-1	TRBJ2-7	few	SASSGSPYEQY
TRBV6-2/TRBV6-3	TRBJ2-2	many	ASSPTQTGELF
TRBV19	TRBJ2-5	many	ASSIKPGGPETQY
TRBV24-1	TRBJ2-1	.	ATSEKNGREQHNEQF
TRBV2	TRBJ2-7	.	ASRAEWGSEQY
TRBV7-9	TRBJ2-7	many	ASSQGQGTHYEQY
TRBV11-3	TRBJ2-1	many	ASSLEVGNYNEQF
TRBV12-3/TRBV12-4	TRBJ2-3	few	ASSPPGQVKNTQY
TRBV12-3/TRBV12-4	TRBJ2-5	few	ASSLASGARTETQY
TRBV9	TRBJ2-3	.	ASSVGVLARNTDTQY
TRBV2	TRBJ2-7	.	ASSGWGAYEQY
TRBV25-1	TRBJ1-3	.	ASSESGIGNTIY
TRBV11-2	TRBJ1-1	few	ATLTRLQGPNTEAF
TRBV3-1	TRBJ1-4	few	ASSQDSPARYNEKLF
TRBV7-9	TRBJ2-1	few	ASSLQGRDEQF
TRBV20-1	TRBJ1-3	many	SAREGPDTIY
TRBV7-9	TRBJ1-2	many	ASSPEPQEGYT
TRBV5-1	TRBJ2-7	.	ASSAGQVLEQY
TRBV6-2/TRBV6-3	TRBJ2-3	many	ASSLPTYYTQY
TRBV7-6	TRBJ2-2	many	ASTPDANTGELF
TRBV5-1	TRBJ2-3	many	ASSPPRANVNTQY
TRBV7-9	TRBJ1-3	.	ASAVEQSSGNTIY
TRBV6-5	TRBJ2-5	many	ASSFIREGFLETQY
TRBV2	TRBJ1-5	few	VSSEELVNQPQH
TRBV5-1	TRBJ2-1	.	ASTVATGSGNEQF
TRBV12-3/TRBV12-4	TRBJ2-2	many	ASSFGPGAGELF
TRBV12-3/TRBV12-4	TRBJ1-2	.	ASSYRHGYT
TRBV7-2	TRBJ2-5	.	ASSFPLAGGILEETQY
TRBV7-9	TRBJ1-5	many	ATSEFSNQPQH
TRBV29-1	TRBJ2-7	.	SVATGADEQY
TRBV7-3	TRBJ1-6	many	ASSLGAGSRSPLH
TRBV14	TRBJ2-3	.	ASSLTGDRRTDTQY
TRBV11-2	TRBJ2-3	few	ASSPRWEGTDTQY
TRBV28	TRBJ2-3	few	ASSFGGRTQY
TRBV29-1	TRBJ2-3	many	SDRTGPADTQY
TRBV3-1	TRBJ2-2	.	ASSQSLGLAGWNGELF
TRBV3-1	TRBJ1-2	many	ASSQDGSPYGYT
TRBV5-1	TRBJ2-1	many	ASSFRLAGTNEQF
TRBV6-5	TRBJ2-7	.	ASSFRDRLTYEQY
TRBV7-2	TRBJ1-5	.	ASSPDGGQPQH
TRBV18	TRBJ2-3	many	ASSLPGGSGGITDTQY
TRBV12-3/TRBV12-4	TRBJ2-3	many	ASTATDTQY
TRBV7-2	TRBJ1-4	.	ASSPLGTRNEKLF
TRBV7-9	TRBJ2-5	many	ASSSGSGVYQETQY
TRBV7-9	TRBJ2-3	few	ASSLIGGLVADTQY
TRBV4-2	TRBJ1-6	.	ASSQDSGTGVGPLH